Below, one T cell receptor beta chain is given with its context. Its binding antigen is unknown. No base-level quality is on record; no much larger clone is a single base apart. This specimen comes from a study of Ad26.COV2.S vaccination and SARS-CoV-2 variants (dated by TCRdb to the early 2020s). Concerning the study at large: Donors in the vaccine arm were drawn from COV1001, a phase I-IIa trial of Ad26.COV2.S in healthy adults that was multicentre, randomized, double-blind and placebo-controlled. Dosing of Ad26.COV2.S was intramuscular, at either 5x10^10 or 1x10^11 viral particles, delivered as one shot or as two shots spaced 56 days apart. The specificity and breadth of SARS-CoV-2-reactive T cell receptors after Ad26.COV2.S vaccination were assessed by TCRbeta repertoire sequencing. The TCR-sequenced set comprised approximately 30 samples: about 19 Ad26.COV2.S vaccine recipients, 5 placebo recipients and 8 SARS-CoV-2 convalescent individuals. Participants in the trial were split at random into five groups of five each, receiving low-dose or high-dose Ad26.COV2.S once or twice, or else placebo on both occasions. Investigators did not know the trial group allocation while performing experiments and assessing outcomes. Paper-wide results and their limitations: It was noted by the authors that total T cell responses may have been underestimated by the TCR breadth and depth analyses. The study was not powered to compare responses between vaccine doses or regimens. After vaccination, spike-specific CD8+ and CD4+ T cell responses were reported to show substantial breadth. Compared with placebo recipients, Ad26.COV2.S recipients showed higher spike-specific TCR breadth (P = 0.0014). Comparable non-spike TCR breadth was observed between vaccine and placebo recipients, consistent with only spike being contained in the vaccine.

The treatment or condition label for this specimen denotes: around 19 received Ad26.COV2.S at low or high dose, single or two shots; about 5 received placebo; per-sample allocation not given. For vaccine and placebo recipients, repertoires were sequenced using samples collected on day 63 after the first injection. Between 29 July and 7 August 2020, Cohort 1b enrolled 25 adults aged 18-55 years at one site in Boston, USA. Ad26.COV2.S was a replication-incompetent adenovirus type 26 vector expressing a prefusion-stabilized SARS-CoV-2 spike protein from the original Wuhan strain. CDR1 and CDR2, per the germline V gene, are SQVTM and ANQGSEA. V is trimmed back by 3 bases and J by 2 bases, and the junction contains 1 base that no gene match accounts for. The CDR3 goes from the cysteine to the phenylalanine over 13 residues. The only DNA kept is the CDR3, 39 bases in frame from the first base. The immunoSEQ Assay was the method used to sequence TCRbeta CDR3 regions. After extraction, genomic DNA underwent amplification by bias-controlled multiplex PCR, followed by high-throughput sequencing. The paper's processing steps were these. To quantify the absolute abundance of every unique TCRbeta CDR3 region, sequences were collapsed and filtered. T cell fraction was estimated by normalizing TCRbeta template counts to usable DNA, with usable DNA measured through amplification of reference genes found in all nucleated cells. Repertoire TCRs were annotated as SARS-CoV-2-specific when V gene, CDR3 amino acid sequence and J gene were exactly matched to a known reactive TCR set. The reference SARS-CoV-2 TCR set came from MIRA and was filtered for enrichment in COVID-19-positive ImmuneCODE repertoires, removing public or cross-reactive TCRs. Drawing on the MIRA antigens, annotated TCRs were analysed further at the level of specific ORF or position within ORF. Breadth was defined as annotated unique rearrangements over total unique productive rearrangements; depth was the summed frequency of those rearrangements. Group comparisons of TCR breadth used two-sided Wilcoxon rank-sum tests. TCRdb took over this immuneACCESS table, retaining in-frame rearrangements with V and J assigned. Such tables are incomplete; in checked studies, under half of the missing clones stem from an unresolved V gene, and the remainder is unexplained. V and J calls plus clone size are reproduced from that table; the DNA served to infer D and trimming. The sample contains hundreds of thousands of clones, over 75% of them found a single time. The ten largest account for more than 10% of the sample.

The V and J segments used are TRBV29-1 and TRBJ2-3; 8 central nucleotides agree with TRBD2. The source of this sequence is a person aged 18-60 years who received the Ad26.COV2.S COVID-19 vaccine or a placebo. The material sequenced was peripheral blood, taken in a trial of Ad26.COV2.S vaccine versus placebo. This receptor carries the CDR3 CSVDSGNTDTQYF. The nucleotide sequence is TGCAGCGTTGATAGCGGGAACACAGATACGCAGTATTTT.